This T cell receptor (beta chain) is from a study of T cell responses to AZD1222 COVID-19 vaccine (dated by TCRdb to about 2021). Turning to the overall study: TCR sequencing covered more than 230 trial participants: approximately 200 given two doses of AZD1222 and 26 given two doses of MenACWY control vaccine. Trial participants were enrolled by age into 18-55, 56-69 and 70-plus year subgroups, with about 150, 28 and 57 TCR-sequenced participants respectively.

The CDR3 regions of human TCRbeta chains were analyzed by immunosequencing. In the paper's pipeline: TCRs in the repertoires were matched against a reference library of SARS-CoV-2-specific TCRs that had been generated with the MIRA antigen-specificity platform. Breadth was defined as the fraction of unique TCRs that were SARS-CoV-2-associated. Depth was defined as the fraction of total T cells that were SARS-CoV-2-associated. Using the MIRA data, each spike-specific TCR was assigned both to the spike region to which the TCR was reactive and to a CD4 or CD8 class. Log10-transformed breadth and depth values were compared by one-way ANOVA with Sidak's multiple comparisons tests. TCRdb holds this immuneACCESS table with in-frame rearrangements only. Some clones are missing; in checked studies, unresolved V genes explain under half, and the rest has no known cause. The V and J calls and clone size were taken over from that table, and D and trimming were inferred from the DNA. This sample is represented by more than 90,000 clones; about nine tenths of them were singletons. The ten largest clones take up about 16% of the sample.

As concerns this clone: This clone's antigen is unknown. There are no base qualities to consult, and no much larger clone falls within one base.

The time point label of this sample denotes: about 28 days (+/-7) after the second vaccine dose. Because spike-specific TCR depth and breadth did not differ between the two schedules, AZD1222 recipients who got a second dose at roughly 4 weeks were pooled with those who got a second dose at roughly 12 weeks. The vaccinee samples were drawn from two UK trials, COV001 and COV002, one of which was a single-blind randomized controlled phase 2/3 trial testing AZD1222 (ChAdOx1 nCoV-19) in healthy adults. For TCRbeta chain sequencing, PBMC samples from trial participants were taken at day 0 and at day 28 after the second dose. V loses 4 bases at its end and J loses 3 bases; junction bases beyond the gene matches: 6. From its cysteine to its phenylalanine, the CDR3 spans 16 amino acids. Kept here is only the CDR3 DNA, which spans 48 bases and is read in frame from base 1. For CDR1 and CDR2, the germline V gene lists SGHRS and YFSETQ.

The investigation overall reported the following: Participants were mostly white British, with more females than males. The authors suggested clonal diversity may have been underestimated. Spike-specific TCR breadth and depth rose significantly after two AZD1222 doses compared with day 0 and with MenACWY recipients. Because no day 14 peak-response samples were available, the repertoires could be characterized only after the peak T cell response. The whole spike protein was spanned by vaccine-associated CD4 TCRs, and dominant responses were seen in regions 160-218 and 743-854. In the small 56-69-year group, the increase in depth fell short of significance, most likely because of low power. Conclusions about previously exposed vaccinees are limited because only a handful of AZD1222 recipients were SARS-CoV-2 seropositive at baseline. Epitopes outside the regions mutated in the B.1.351 and B.1.1.7 variants were reportedly recognized by nearly half of the unique spike-specific TCRs.

The TCR comes from an adult who received the AZD1222 COVID-19 vaccine. The sample in question was peripheral blood, obtained 28 days after the second AZD1222 dose. The rearrangement combines TRBV5-1 with TRBJ2-1, and 11 bases in between align with TRBD2. The nucleotide sequence reads TGCGCCAGCAGCCGGATACTAGCGGGAGTCTACAATGAGCAGTTCTTC. Its amino acids are CASSRILAGVYNEQFF.